The 20 T cell receptor beta chains presented below share a single source sample, sequenced in a study of T-cell memory formation after mild COVID-19. From the 5' RACE reads, TCRdb called clonotypes with MiXCR, one entry per CDR3 protein. The table lists 150,000 to 200,000 distinct CDR3 sequences, more than 9% of them singletons, with approximately 3.8% in the top ten. Material: PBMCs or a T cell subset sorted from them (not recorded which). These receptors came from a man younger than 35 who had mild COVID-19 (a few samples of this study predate the infection). Cell type and time point are not known.

The rearrangement uses TRBV10-3 and TRBJ2-7; D might be TRBD1 or TRBD2, each matching 5 bases. Trimming left V 6 bases short and J 6 bases short, with 18 bases between. CDR1 is ENHRY, CDR2 SYGVKD, per germline. This CDR3 is built from 14 residues. Written as DNA, the CDR3 is TGTGCCATCAGGGGAACCGGGACGACGAGCGAGCAGTACGTC. Protein sequence: CAIRGTGTTSEQYV.

Only a few counts were recorded for this clonotype. J is TRBJ2-5 and V is TRBV5-1; D gene uncertain. Trimming removed 2 bases at V and 5 bases at J, with 10 bases between. The CDR3 runs to 13 residues. Germline V CDR1 and CDR2: SGHRS, YFSETQ. The chain's CDR3 is CASSFGPDETQYF. The CDR3, as DNA: TGCGCCAGCAGCTTCGGGCCTGACGAGACCCAGTACTTC.

This clonotype has a handful of counts. The chain uses TRBV6-5 and TRBJ1-5, with 10 bases that match TRBD1. Germline V gene data show CDR1 as MNHEY and CDR2 as SVGAGI. CDR3 length equals 13 residues. V trimming: 6 bases; J trimming: 7 bases; junction bases outside the gene matches: 3. CDR3 sequence: CASRLGQGQPQHF. In DNA form, the CDR3 reads TGTGCCAGCAGGCTGGGACAGGGGCAGCCCCAGCATTTT.

This clonotype was observed many times. The chain recombines TRBV4-1 with TRBJ2-5, with 7 bases identical to TRBD1. In germline, CDR1 is MGHRA, CDR2 YSYEKL. V lost 1 base, J lost 2 bases, and 1 base stayed unmatched. This CDR3 comprises 14 residues. CDR3 protein: CASSQATGQETQYF. The CDR3 bases are TGCGCCAGCAGCCAAGCGACAGGGCAAGAGACCCAGTACTTC.

This clonotype came up a few times. An end of the junction differs from the germline gene, which may be a read error. The chain links TRBV5-1 to TRBJ2-1; 7 nucleotides align to TRBD1. The CDR3 is made up of 11 amino acids. Germline V gene data show CDR1 as SGHRS and CDR2 as YFSETQ. In DNA, the CDR3 is TGCGCCAGCAGCTTGGAGGGGACAGTTATCTTC. This encodes CASSLEGTVIF.

This rearrangement joins TRBV5-6 to TRBJ2-7; the match to TRBD1 covers 8 bases. This CDR3 has 15 amino acids. V was clipped by 0 bases and J by 1 base; unmatched bases: 3. Germline V gene lookup returns CDR1 SGHDT and CDR2 YYEEEE. CDR3 sequence (DNA): TGTGCCAGCAGCTTGGCCTACAGGGGGTCCTACGAGCAGTACGTC. Amino acid sequence: CASSLAYRGSYEQYV.

This clonotype has only a few counts. The chain is built from TRBV6-7 and TRBJ1-6; TRBD1 aligns across 7 bases. TRBV6-7 is known as an ORF, though its function is uncertain. This CDR3 comprises 14 residues. V was clipped by 11 bases and J by 6 bases; unmatched bases: 10. Here the CDR3 DNA reads TGTGCCCGTATCCCGGACAGGAGTAATTCACCCCTCCACTTT. This translates into CARIPDRSNSPLHF.

This clonotype showed up just a few times. The genes are TRBV5-1 and TRBJ1-1; D is unclear. Trimming cost V 1 base and J 4 bases, with 11 bases left between them. The V gene's germline CDR1 is SGHRS and CDR2 YFSETQ. The CDR3 is made up of 14 amino acids. Written as DNA, the CDR3 is TGCGCCAGCAGCTTGTTTGACGCCGGCACTGAAGCTTTCTTT. It translates to CASSLFDAGTEAFF.

This chain joins TRBV18 and TRBJ1-6; maybe TRBD1 (5 bases). This CDR3 spans 16 amino acids. The ends were cut back, 3 bases at V and 5 bases at J, with 14 bases in the middle. Germline V gene lookup returns CDR1 KGHSH and CDR2 LQKENI. The CDR3 bases are TGTGCCAGCTCACCGTTTGGGGGTGGGGATAATTCACCCCTCCACTTT. Translated, it gives CASSPFGGGDNSPLHF. The full variable domain, rest sourced from reference TRBV18 and TRBJ1-6, is NAGVMQNPRHLVRRRGQEARLRCSPMKGHSHVYWYRQLPEEGLKFMVYLQKENIIDESGMPKERFSAEFPKEGPSILRIQQVVRGDSAAYFCASSPFGGGDNSPLHFGNGTRLTVT.

This clonotype showed up just a few times. This chain uses TRBV5-1 with TRBJ2-3; D is ambiguous. The V gene's germline CDR1 is SGHRS and CDR2 YFSETQ. Trimming took 3 bases from V and 4 from J, leaving 6 bases between them. This CDR3 has 12 residues. CDR3 DNA sequence: TGCGCCAGCAGCTCTGAGGCAGATACGCAGTATTTT. Translation gives CASSSEADTQYF.

This clonotype was counted a few times. The chain uses TRBV27 and TRBJ1-1; 9 positions agree with TRBD1. The CDR3 is 14 amino acids. The germline CDR1 and CDR2 sequences are MNHEY and SMNVEV (reference sequence). Trimming took 6 bases from V and 3 from J; bases not matched to a gene: 5. The CDR3 is CASRQGAWDTEAFF. Here the CDR3 DNA reads TGTGCCAGCAGACAGGGGGCATGGGACACTGAAGCTTTCTTT.

V and J are TRBV7-3 and TRBJ1-2; D uncertain. CDR3 length equals 13 residues. The V and J ends lost 2 bases and 4 bases respectively, with 8 bases between them. Per germline, CDR1 SGHTA and CDR2 FQGTGA. This CDR3 reads CASSLSGSYGYTF. The DNA for the CDR3 is TGTGCCAGCAGCTTATCCGGCAGCTATGGCTACACCTTC.

This clonotype came up a few times. This CDR3 reads CASSPEPSSYNEQFF. In DNA, the CDR3 is TGCGCCAGCAGCCCCGAGCCGAGCTCCTACAATGAGCAGTTCTTC. The V gene is TRBV4-3, the J gene TRBJ2-1; unclear D gene. The CDR3 sequence is 15 residues long. The germline V and J ends were trimmed by 4 bases and 0 bases, with 10 bases remaining between them. The germline CDR1 and CDR2 sequences are LGHNA and YSLEER.

The chain uses TRBV7-9 and TRBJ2-2; D might be TRBD1 (5 bases). Trimming shortened V by 0 bases and J by 0 bases, and 11 bases separated the two germline ends. Germline V CDR1 and CDR2: SEHNR, FQNEAQ (reference sequence). The CDR3 length is 17 residues. CDR3 sequence reads: CASSLALQGTNTGELFF. The CDR3 coding sequence is TGTGCCAGCAGCTTAGCCTTGCAGGGAACGAACACCGGGGAGCTGTTTTTT.

This clonotype has a handful of counts. The chain couples TRBV5-1 to TRBJ1-1; D unclear. Looked up from germline, CDR1 is SGHRS and CDR2 is YFSETQ. The CDR3 extends over 15 amino acids. The ends were cut back, 0 bases at V and 1 base at J, with 10 bases in the middle. CDR3 DNA: TGCGCCAGCAGCTTGGAGGGCCTGGGGAACACTGAAGCTTTCTTT. As protein: CASSLEGLGNTEAFF.

This clonotype was detected a few times. The rearrangement joins TRBV30 to TRBJ1-2; D not resolved. Germline-derived CDR1 and CDR2 are GTSNPN and SVGIG (reference sequence). The CDR3 totals 13 residues. Trimming took 2 bases from V and 1 from J, leaving 8 bases between them. DNA of the CDR3: TGTGCCTGGAGTCAAAGCCTTAACTATGGCTACACCTTC. This gives the protein CAWSQSLNYGYTF. Looking up the rest from reference TRBV30 and TRBJ1-2 gives the full variable domain: SQTIHQWPATLVQPVGSPLSLECTVEGTSNPNLYWYRQAAGRGLQLLFYSVGIGQISSEVPQNLSASRPQDRQFILSSKKLLLSDSGFYLCAWSQSLNYGYTFGSGTRLTVV.

This clonotype was picked up a small number of times. The chain combines TRBV11-2 with TRBJ1-2; 11 bases agree with TRBD1. The germline V gene has CDR1 SGHAT and CDR2 FQNNGV. The length of the CDR3 is 15 residues. Losses at the gene ends were 6 bases for V and 3 bases for J; bases not matched to a gene: 6. This CDR3 is CASRYGTGGYYGYTF. The CDR3 region has the DNA TGTGCCAGCAGATATGGGACAGGGGGATACTATGGCTACACCTTC.

This CDR3 is CASKGLAWDGNQPQHF. The CDR3 region has the DNA TGTGCCAGCAAAGGGTTGGCTTGGGATGGCAATCAGCCCCAGCATTTT. The genes are TRBV6-2 or TRBV6-3 and TRBJ1-5, with D hard to call. V lost 7 bases to trimming and J lost 2 bases, with 18 bases between them. CDR1 is MNHEY, CDR2 SVGEGT, per germline. The CDR3 is 16 amino acids.

V and J are TRBV4-3 and TRBJ2-4; D is undetermined. Per the germline V gene, CDR1 is LGHNA and CDR2 is YSLEER. This CDR3 contains 15 residues. Trimming pared 1 base from V and 1 base from J, leaving 8 bases between. CDR3 DNA: TGCGCCAGCAGCCAAGTCCGGTCGGCCAAAAACATTCAGTACTTC. Protein sequence: CASSQVRSAKNIQYF.

This clonotype was detected ten times or more. The chain employs TRBV20-1 and TRBJ1-3; 8 bases are a match to TRBD1. Germline trimming cut 1 base from V and 8 bases from J; bases unmatched to any gene: 7. Germline lookup yields CDR1 DFQATT and CDR2 SNEGSKA (reference sequence). The CDR3 loop spans 14 amino acids. The CDR3 nucleotides are TGCAGTGCTAGAGTGGCAGGGGGCAGGGACACCATATATTTT. Amino acids: CSARVAGGRDTIYF.